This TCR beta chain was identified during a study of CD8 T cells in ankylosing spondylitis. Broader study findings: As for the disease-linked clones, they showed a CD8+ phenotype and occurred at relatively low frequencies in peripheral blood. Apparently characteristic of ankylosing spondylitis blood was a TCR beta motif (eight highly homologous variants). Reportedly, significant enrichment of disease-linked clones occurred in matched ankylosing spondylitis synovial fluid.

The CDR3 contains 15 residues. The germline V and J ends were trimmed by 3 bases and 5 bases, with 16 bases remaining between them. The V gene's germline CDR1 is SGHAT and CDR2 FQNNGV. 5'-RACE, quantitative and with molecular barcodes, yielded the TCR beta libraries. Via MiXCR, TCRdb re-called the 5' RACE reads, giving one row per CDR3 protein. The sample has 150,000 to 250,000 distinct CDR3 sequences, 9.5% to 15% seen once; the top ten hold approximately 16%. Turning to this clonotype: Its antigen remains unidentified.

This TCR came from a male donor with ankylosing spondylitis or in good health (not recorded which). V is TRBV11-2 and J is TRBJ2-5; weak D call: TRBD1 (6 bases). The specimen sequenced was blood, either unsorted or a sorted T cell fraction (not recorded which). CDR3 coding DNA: TGTGCCAGCAGCTTCTACCGGGACAAGGAGGAGACCCAGTACTTC. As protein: CASSFYRDKEETQYF.